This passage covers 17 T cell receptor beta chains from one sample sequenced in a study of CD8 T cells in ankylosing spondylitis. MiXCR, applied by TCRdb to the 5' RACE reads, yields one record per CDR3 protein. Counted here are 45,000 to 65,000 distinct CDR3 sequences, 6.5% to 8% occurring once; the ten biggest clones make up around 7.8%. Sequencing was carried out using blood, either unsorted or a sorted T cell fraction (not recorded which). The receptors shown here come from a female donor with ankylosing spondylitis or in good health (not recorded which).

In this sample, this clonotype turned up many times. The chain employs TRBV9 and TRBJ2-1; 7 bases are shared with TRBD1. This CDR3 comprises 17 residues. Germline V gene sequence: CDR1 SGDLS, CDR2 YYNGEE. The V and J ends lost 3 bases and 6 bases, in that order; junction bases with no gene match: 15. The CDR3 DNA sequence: TGTGCCAGCAGCGCCTCTTTGGGGACAGTGGCCATCAATGAGCAGTTCTTC. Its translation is CASSASLGTVAINEQFF.

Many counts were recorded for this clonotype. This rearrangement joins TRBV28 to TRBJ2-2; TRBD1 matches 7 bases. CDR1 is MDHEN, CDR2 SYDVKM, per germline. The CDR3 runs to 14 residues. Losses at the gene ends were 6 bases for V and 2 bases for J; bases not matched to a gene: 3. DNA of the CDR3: TGTGCCAGCAGAAACAGGGGAAACACCGGGGAGCTGTTTTTT. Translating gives CASRNRGNTGELFF.

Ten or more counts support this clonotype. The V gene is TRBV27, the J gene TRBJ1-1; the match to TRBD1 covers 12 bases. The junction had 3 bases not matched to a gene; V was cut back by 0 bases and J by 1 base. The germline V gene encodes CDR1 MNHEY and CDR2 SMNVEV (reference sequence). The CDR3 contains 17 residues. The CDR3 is CASSLSWDRGRNTEAFF. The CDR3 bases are TGTGCCAGCAGTTTATCGTGGGACAGGGGGCGGAACACTGAAGCTTTCTTT.

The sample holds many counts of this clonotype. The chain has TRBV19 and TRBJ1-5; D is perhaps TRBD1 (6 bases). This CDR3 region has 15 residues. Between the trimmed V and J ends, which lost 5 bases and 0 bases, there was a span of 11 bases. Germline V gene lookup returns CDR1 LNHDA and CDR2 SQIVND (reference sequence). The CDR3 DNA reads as TGTGCCAGTAGTCCACAGGGAGTTAGCAATCAGCCCCAGCATTTT. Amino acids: CASSPQGVSNQPQHF.

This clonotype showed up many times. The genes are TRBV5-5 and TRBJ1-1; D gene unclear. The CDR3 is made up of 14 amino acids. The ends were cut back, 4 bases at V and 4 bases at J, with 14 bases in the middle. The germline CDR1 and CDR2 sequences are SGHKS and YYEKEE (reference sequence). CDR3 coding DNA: TGTGCCAGCAGCACACGGGAGTCGGGCACTGAAGCTTTCTTT. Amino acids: CASSTRESGTEAFF.

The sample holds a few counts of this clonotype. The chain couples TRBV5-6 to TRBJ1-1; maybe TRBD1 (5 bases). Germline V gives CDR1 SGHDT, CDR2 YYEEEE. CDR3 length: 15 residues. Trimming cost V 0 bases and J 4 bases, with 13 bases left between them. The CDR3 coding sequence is TGTGCCAGCAGCTTGGTAAGGGGTCTGATCACTGAAGCTTTCTTT. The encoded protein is CASSLVRGLITEAFF.

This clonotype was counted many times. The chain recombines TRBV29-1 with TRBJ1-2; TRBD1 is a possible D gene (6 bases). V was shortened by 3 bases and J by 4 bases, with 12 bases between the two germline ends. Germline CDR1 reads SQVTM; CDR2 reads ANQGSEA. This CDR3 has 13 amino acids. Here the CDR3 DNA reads TGCAGCGTTGAGGCGAGGGGGTCCTATGGCTACACCTTC. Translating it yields CSVEARGSYGYTF.

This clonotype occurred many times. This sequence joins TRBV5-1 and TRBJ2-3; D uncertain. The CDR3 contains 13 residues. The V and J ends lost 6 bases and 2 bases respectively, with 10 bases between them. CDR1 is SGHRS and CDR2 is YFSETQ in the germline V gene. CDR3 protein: CASKERPTDTQYF. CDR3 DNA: TGCGCCAGCAAGGAGCGCCCCACAGATACGCAGTATTTT.

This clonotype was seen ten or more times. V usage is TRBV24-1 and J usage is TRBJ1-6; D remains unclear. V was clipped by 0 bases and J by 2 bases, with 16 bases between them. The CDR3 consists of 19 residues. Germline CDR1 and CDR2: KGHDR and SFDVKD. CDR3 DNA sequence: TGTGCCACCAGTGATTTGCCCTCGGGAAGTTGGCCCTATAATTCACCCCTCCACTTT. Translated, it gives CATSDLPSGSWPYNSPLHF.

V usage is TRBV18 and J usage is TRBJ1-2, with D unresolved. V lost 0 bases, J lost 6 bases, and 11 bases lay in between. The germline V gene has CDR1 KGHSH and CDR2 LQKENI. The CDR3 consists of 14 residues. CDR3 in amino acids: CASSPPAGIDGYTF. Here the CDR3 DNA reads TGTGCCAGCTCACCACCGGCGGGGATAGATGGCTACACCTTC.

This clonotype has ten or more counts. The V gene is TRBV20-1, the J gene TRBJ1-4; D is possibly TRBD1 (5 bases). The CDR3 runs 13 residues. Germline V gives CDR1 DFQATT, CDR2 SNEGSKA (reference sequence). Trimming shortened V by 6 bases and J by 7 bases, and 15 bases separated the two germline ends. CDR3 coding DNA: TGCAGTGCCGTCCTCAGACAGACTGAAAAACTGTTTTTT. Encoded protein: CSAVLRQTEKLFF.

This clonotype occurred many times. DNA for the CDR3: TGTGCCAGCAGTAAGGAGATGAGCAATCAGCCCCAGCATTTT. Protein product: CASSKEMSNQPQHF. The chain uses TRBV27 and TRBJ1-5; D is undetermined. This CDR3 has 14 amino acids. With 5 bases removed from V and 1 base from J, the gap between germline ends came to 9 bases. Germline V gives CDR1 MNHEY, CDR2 SMNVEV (reference sequence).

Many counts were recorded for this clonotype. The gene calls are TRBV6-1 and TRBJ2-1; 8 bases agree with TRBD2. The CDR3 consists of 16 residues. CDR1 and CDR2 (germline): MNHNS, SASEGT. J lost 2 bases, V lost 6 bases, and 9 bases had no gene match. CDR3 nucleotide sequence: TGTGCCAGCAGATCGAACCGGGGGGGCACCTACAATGAGCAGTTCTTC. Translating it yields CASRSNRGGTYNEQFF.

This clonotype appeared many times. The CDR3 spells CASSQDDRGDTGELFF. The CDR3 DNA is TGTGCCAGCAGCCAAGATGACAGGGGGGACACCGGGGAGCTGTTTTTT. The rearrangement links TRBV3-1 to TRBJ2-2, with 9 bases aligning to TRBD1. CDR1 and CDR2 (germline): LGHDT, YNNKEL (reference sequence). Trimming took 0 bases from V and 3 from J; bases not matched to a gene: 2. This CDR3 spans 16 amino acids.

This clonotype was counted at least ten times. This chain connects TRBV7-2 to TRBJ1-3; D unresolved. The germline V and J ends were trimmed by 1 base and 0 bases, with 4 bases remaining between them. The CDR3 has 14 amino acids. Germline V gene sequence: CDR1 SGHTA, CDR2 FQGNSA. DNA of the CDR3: TGTGCCAGCAGCTTAGGGGGCTCTGGAAACACCATATATTTT. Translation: CASSLGGSGNTIYF.

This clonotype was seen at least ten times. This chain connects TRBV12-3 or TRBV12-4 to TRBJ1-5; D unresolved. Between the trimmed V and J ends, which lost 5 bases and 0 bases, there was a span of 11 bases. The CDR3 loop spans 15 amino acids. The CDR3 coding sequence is TGTGCCAGCAGTGACGGAACATATAGCAATCAGCCCCAGCATTTT. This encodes CASSDGTYSNQPQHF.

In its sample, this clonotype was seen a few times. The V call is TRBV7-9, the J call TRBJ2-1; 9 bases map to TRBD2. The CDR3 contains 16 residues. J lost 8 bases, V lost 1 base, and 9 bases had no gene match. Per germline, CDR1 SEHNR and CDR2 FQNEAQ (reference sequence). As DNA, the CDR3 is TGTGCCAGCAGCTTAGAACAGGCTAGCGGGGTGGATGAGCAGTTCTTC. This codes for CASSLEQASGVDEQFF.